This entry is about one T cell receptor beta chain. The authors prepared the TCRbeta library with unique molecular identifiers. Using its own MiXCR run on the PCR reads, TCRdb lists one record per CDR3 protein. The sample shows 600,000 to 700,000 distinct CDR3 sequences, roughly 17% of them seen only once. J lost 7 bases, V lost 2 bases, and 4 bases had no gene match. The CDR3 consists of 15 residues. Germline V CDR1 and CDR2: PRHDT, FYEKMQ (reference sequence). The data were taken from a study of T-cell reconstitution after alpha-beta-depleted transplantation in children. The specimen was PBMCs from the stem cell graft donor, collected from the stem cell graft. This receptor was identified in a human donor who donated a stem cell graft to a child with acute myeloid leukemia. This chain uses TRBV13 with TRBJ2-2; 10 nucleotides align to TRBD1. This chain's CDR3 is CASSLRQGAVGELFF. CDR3 nucleotides: TGTGCCAGCAGCTTACGACAGGGGGCAGTCGGGGAGCTGTTTTTT. The whole variable domain, remainder taken from reference TRBV13 and TRBJ2-2, is AAGVIQSPRHLIKEKRETATLKCYPIPRHDTVYWYQQGPGQDPQFLISFYEKMQSDKGSIPDRFSAQQFSDYHSELNMSSLELGDSALYFCASSLRQGAVGELFFGEGSRLTVL.